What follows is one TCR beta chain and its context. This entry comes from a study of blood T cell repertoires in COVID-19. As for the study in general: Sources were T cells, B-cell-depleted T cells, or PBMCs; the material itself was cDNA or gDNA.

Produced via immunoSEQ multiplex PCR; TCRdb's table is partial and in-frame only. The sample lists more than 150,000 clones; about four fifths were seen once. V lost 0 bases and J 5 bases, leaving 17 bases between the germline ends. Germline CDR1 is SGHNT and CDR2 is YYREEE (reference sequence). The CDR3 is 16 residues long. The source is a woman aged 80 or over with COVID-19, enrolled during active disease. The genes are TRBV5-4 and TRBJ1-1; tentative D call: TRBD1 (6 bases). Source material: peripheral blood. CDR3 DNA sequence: TGTGCCAGCAGCTTGGCCGGGGGGCTCATGTTTACTGAAGCTTTCTTT. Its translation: CASSLAGGLMFTEAFF.